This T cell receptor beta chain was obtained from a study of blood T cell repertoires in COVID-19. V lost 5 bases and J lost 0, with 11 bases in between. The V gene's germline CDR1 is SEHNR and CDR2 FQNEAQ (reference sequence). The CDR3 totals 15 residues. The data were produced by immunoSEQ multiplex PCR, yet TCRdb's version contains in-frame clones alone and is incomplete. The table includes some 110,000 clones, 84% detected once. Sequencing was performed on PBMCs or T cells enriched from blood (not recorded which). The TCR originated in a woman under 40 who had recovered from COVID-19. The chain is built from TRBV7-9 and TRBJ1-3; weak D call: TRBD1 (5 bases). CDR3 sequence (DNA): TGTGCCAGCAGCCTCGGGGGAGCCTCTGGAAACACCATATATTTT. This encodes CASSLGGASGNTIYF.